Each of the 29 T cell receptor beta chains below was sequenced from the same sample in a study of blood T cell repertoires in COVID-19. Sequencing was performed with immunoSEQ multiplex PCR; in TCRdb, only in-frame clones are kept and a portion is missing. The repertoire holds approximately 90,000 clones, with about 83% as singletons. Sequencing was carried out using peripheral blood. The source of these receptors is a man aged 65 to 79 with COVID-19, enrolled during active disease.

This clone was observed a single time. The rearrangement links TRBV6-2 or TRBV6-3 to TRBJ1-1; possibly TRBD1 for D (5 bases). CDR3 size: 17 residues. The germline V gene encodes CDR1 MNHEY and CDR2 SVGEGT. The germline V and J ends were trimmed by 5 bases and 1 base, with 20 bases remaining between them. This CDR3 is CASSPAGFILPNTEAFF. The CDR3 DNA reads as TGTGCCAGCAGTCCCGCAGGGTTTATCCTCCCGAACACTGAAGCTTTCTTT.

V gene TRBV12-3 or TRBV12-4 combines with J gene TRBJ1-3; D gene unclear. This CDR3 is built from 12 residues. The V and J ends lost 7 bases and 4 bases respectively, with 8 bases between them. The CDR3 loop reads CASNLSGNTIYF. DNA for the CDR3: TGTGCCAGCAATCTGTCGGGAAACACCATATATTTT.

This clone has only a few counts. The chain has TRBV7-9 and TRBJ2-7, with 13 nucleotides matching TRBD2. Germline trimming cut 3 bases from V and 2 bases from J; bases unmatched to any gene: 1. CDR1 and CDR2 from the germline V gene are SEHNR and FQNEAQ (reference sequence). This CDR3 is 15 amino acids long. The CDR3 coding sequence is TGTGCCAGCAGCTTCGGACTAGCGGGGGCCTACGAGCAGTACTTC. As protein: CASSFGLAGAYEQYF.

The V gene is TRBV28, the J gene TRBJ2-2, with 10 bases matching TRBD1. The CDR3 loop spans 15 amino acids. Germline trimming cut 6 bases from V and 5 bases from J; bases unmatched to any gene: 6. Germline V gene lookup returns CDR1 MDHEN and CDR2 SYDVKM. As DNA, the CDR3 is TGTGCCAGCAGATTCCGGGACAGGGGAACCGGGGAGCTGTTTTTT. It codes for CASRFRDRGTGELFF.

This clone was picked up one time. The V gene is TRBV30, the J gene TRBJ2-3, with TRBD2 matching 7 bases. The CDR3 totals 13 residues. V lost 3 bases, J lost 2 bases, and 2 bases stayed unmatched. Looked up from germline, CDR1 is GTSNPN and CDR2 is SVGIG (reference sequence). CDR3 loop: CAWSGTITDTQYF. CDR3 DNA sequence: TGTGCCTGGAGCGGGACTATCACAGATACGCAGTATTTT.

This chain connects TRBV28 to TRBJ1-1; 8 positions match TRBD1. The CDR3 has 13 amino acids. V gave up 2 bases and J gave up 7 bases; unmatched junction bases: 3. Germline V gene sequence: CDR1 MDHEN, CDR2 SYDVKM. The CDR3 region is CASSLSGQGEAFF. CDR3 sequence (DNA): TGTGCCAGCAGTTTAAGCGGACAGGGTGAAGCTTTCTTT. Looking up the rest from reference TRBV28 and TRBJ1-1 gives the full variable domain: DVKVTQSSRYLVKRTGEKVFLECVQDMDHENMFWYRQDPGLGLRLIYFSYDVKMKEKGDIPEGYSVSREKKERFSLILESASTNQTSMYLCASSLSGQGEAFFGQGTRLTVV.

This clone was seen a handful of times. This chain joins TRBV2 and TRBJ1-5; D unclear. The CDR3 is made up of 15 amino acids. Trimming took 5 bases from V and 1 from J, leaving 12 bases between them. Germline V gene lookup returns CDR1 SNHLY and CDR2 FYNNEI. CDR3: CASSLLGLSNQPQHF. The CDR3 DNA reads TGTGCCAGCAGTCTTCTCGGACTCAGCAATCAGCCCCAGCATTTT.

V gene TRBV6-2 or TRBV6-3 combines with J gene TRBJ1-1; 9 bases match TRBD1. From germline, CDR1 is MNHEY and CDR2 SVGEGT. The CDR3 is made up of 16 amino acids. Trimming at V came to 5 bases and at J to 0 bases, leaving 7 bases not matched to a gene. CDR3 region: CASSPDRGLMNTEAFF. The DNA of the CDR3 is TGTGCCAGCAGTCCGGACAGGGGCTTGATGAACACTGAAGCTTTCTTT.

This clone was found many times. The V and J genes are TRBV20-1 and TRBJ2-1; no definite D call. Germline V gene sequence: CDR1 DFQATT, CDR2 SNEGSKA (reference sequence). The CDR3 spans 14 residues. V lost 3 bases and J lost 1, with 10 bases in between. Here the CDR3 reads CSASSGFSYNEQFF. The CDR3 DNA is TGCAGTGCTAGTTCCGGGTTTTCCTACAATGAGCAGTTCTTC.

The chain carries TRBV10-3 and TRBJ2-3; TRBD2 matches 10 bases. The CDR3 contains 13 residues. Germline assignment: CDR1 ENHRY and CDR2 SYGVKD. V lost 5 bases to trimming and J lost 6 bases; unmatched junction nucleotides: 2. This CDR3 is CAISRGLADTQYF. The DNA of the CDR3 is TGTGCCATCAGTAGGGGACTAGCGGATACGCAGTATTTT.

The rearrangement uses TRBV30 and TRBJ2-4; TRBD1 matches at 8 bases. CDR1 is GTSNPN and CDR2 is SVGIG in the germline V gene (reference sequence). This CDR3 region has 14 residues. V lost 7 bases and J lost 3; bases outside the gene matches: 8. CDR3 nucleotide sequence: TGTGCCTTAATTCAGGGGGCCGGCAAAAACATTCAGTACTTC. This translates into CALIQGAGKNIQYF.

The gene calls are TRBV7-8 and TRBJ2-3; TRBD2 matches 8 bases. V dropped 3 bases and J dropped 1; count of bases not matched to a gene: 0. CDR3 length equals 14 residues. From germline, CDR1 is SGHVS and CDR2 FQNEAQ. The CDR3, as DNA: TGTGCCAGCAGCTTGCGGGAGGGCACAGATACGCAGTATTTT. Protein product: CASSLREGTDTQYF. Combining the CDR3 with reference TRBV7-8 and TRBJ2-3 gives the whole variable domain GAGVSQSPRYKVAKRGQDVALRCDPISGHVSLFWYQQALGQGPEFLTYFQNEAQLDKSGLPSDRFFAERPEGSVSTLKIQRTQQEDSAVYLCASSLREGTDTQYFGPGTRLTVL.

This clone has just one count. The rearrangement joins TRBV7-9 to TRBJ1-1; the D gene is possibly TRBD1 (6 bases). V was pared by 3 bases and J by 3 bases, with 8 bases between. CDR3 length: 13 residues. The germline V gene has CDR1 SEHNR and CDR2 FQNEAQ (reference sequence). For the CDR3, the DNA is TGTGCCAGCAGCTTGTCAGGGGACACTGAAGCTTTCTTT. Amino acid sequence: CASSLSGDTEAFF.

The V call is TRBV7-9, the J call TRBJ1-1; 9 nucleotides match TRBD1. The CDR3 length is 15 residues. CDR1 and CDR2 from the germline V gene are SEHNR and FQNEAQ (reference sequence). V was clipped by 2 bases and J by 5 bases; unmatched bases: 6. CDR3 sequence (DNA): TGTGCCAGCAGCTTATCCCCGACAGGGGGGACTGAAGCTTTCTTT. It codes for CASSLSPTGGTEAFF.

This clone was seen more than once but under ten times. The chain combines TRBV7-9 with TRBJ2-3; D possibly corresponds to TRBD1 (5 bases). V was trimmed by 6 bases and J by 0 bases, leaving 16 bases between them. The CDR3 length is 16 residues. Germline CDR1 is SEHNR and CDR2 is FQNEAQ (reference sequence). CDR3 amino acids: CASRPKDTGSTDTQYF. The CDR3 nucleotides are TGTGCCAGCAGGCCGAAGGATACAGGCAGCACAGATACGCAGTATTTT.

In DNA form, the CDR3 reads TGTGCCAGCAGCTTAGGGGACAGAAGTTATGAAAAACTGTTTTTT. Translated: CASSLGDRSYEKLFF. The V and J genes are TRBV7-2 and TRBJ1-4; 7 bases map to TRBD1. The ends lost 1 base at V and 6 bases at J; junction bases unmatched: 5. CDR1 and CDR2 (germline): SGHTA, FQGNSA. The CDR3 runs to 15 residues. Based on the CDR3 plus reference TRBV7-2 and TRBJ1-4, the full variable domain is GAGVSQSPSNKVTEKGKDVELRCDPISGHTALYWYRQSLGQGLEFLIYFQGNSAPDKSGLPSDRFSAERTGGSVSTLTIQRTQQEDSAVYLCASSLGDRSYEKLFFGSGTQLSVL.

This chain uses TRBV19 with TRBJ1-6; D is perhaps TRBD1 (6 bases). CDR3 length equals 17 residues. CDR1 is LNHDA, CDR2 SQIVND, per germline (reference sequence). V was pared by 5 bases and J by 7 bases, with 21 bases between. CDR3 amino acids: CASSSPERQDQNSPLHF. CDR3 sequence (DNA): TGTGCCAGTAGTTCACCCGAAAGACAGGATCAGAATTCACCCCTCCACTTT.

This clone has a single count. The chain employs TRBV15 and TRBJ1-2, with 8 bases identical to TRBD1. Germline lookup yields CDR1 LNHNV and CDR2 YYDKDF (reference sequence). After removal of 0 bases from V and 6 bases from J, the junction contained 3 bases not matched to a gene. CDR3 length equals 14 residues. The CDR3 loop is CATSRDSTGDGYTF. CDR3 bases: TGTGCCACCAGCAGAGATTCGACAGGGGATGGCTACACCTTC.

A few counts support this clone. CDR3 sequence reads: CSASAGRNTEAFF. In nucleotides, the CDR3 is TGCAGTGCTAGTGCCGGTCGAAACACTGAAGCTTTCTTT. The chain couples TRBV20-1 to TRBJ1-1; D unresolved. This CDR3 is 13 amino acids long. Germline assignment: CDR1 DFQATT and CDR2 SNEGSKA (reference sequence). V lost 3 bases, J lost 2 bases, and 10 bases lay in between.

The gene calls are TRBV19 and TRBJ1-2; no clear D gene. Germline values: CDR1 LNHDA, CDR2 SQIVND (reference sequence). The CDR3 is 14 residues long. Trimming left V 1 base short and J 0 bases short, with 6 bases between. The CDR3 region has the DNA TGTGCCAGTAGTATAGGGGCAGCTAACTATGGCTACACCTTC. This encodes CASSIGAANYGYTF. The full variable domain, with the rest looked up from reference TRBV19 and TRBJ1-2, is DGGITQSPKYLFRKEGQNVTLSCEQNLNHDAMYWYRQDPGQGLRLIYYSQIVNDFQKGDIAEGYSVSREKKESFPLTVTSAQKNPTAFYLCASSIGAANYGYTFGSGTRLTVV.

V and J are TRBV3-1 (or the pseudogene TRBV3-2) and TRBJ1-1; possibly TRBD1 for D (6 bases). V was cut by 6 bases and J by 8 bases, with 13 bases left in between. CDR3 length: 12 residues. The V gene's germline CDR1 is LGHDT and CDR2 YNNKEL (reference sequence). The CDR3 region has the DNA TGTGCCAGCAGTCGGGGGGGCCGGGAAGCTTTCTTT. This gives the protein CASSRGGREAFF.

The chain is built from TRBV11-2 and TRBJ1-2, with no clear D. CDR1 and CDR2 (germline): SGHAT, FQNNGV. The CDR3 spans 11 residues. As DNA, the CDR3 is TGTGTCACGAAGCGAATCGCTGGCTACACCTTC. Translation: CVTKRIAGYTF.

The genes are TRBV6-6 and TRBJ2-5; TRBD2 matches 7 bases. V dropped 2 bases and J dropped 11; count of bases not matched to a gene: 5. The CDR3 spans 12 residues. Looked up from germline, CDR1 is MNHNY and CDR2 is SVGAGI (reference sequence). The CDR3 DNA reads TGTGCCAGCAGTTACGAGGGACTAACACAGTACTTC. Its protein is CASSYEGLTQYF.

V and J are TRBV5-1 and TRBJ2-6, with a possible D match to TRBD1 (7 bases). In germline, CDR1 is SGHRS, CDR2 YFSETQ. V was pared by 3 bases and J by 0 bases, with 13 bases between. The CDR3 consists of 17 residues. In nucleotides, the CDR3 is TGCGCCAGCAGCTGGAGGGGGCAGAGCTCTGGGGCCAACGTCCTGACTTTC. This encodes CASSWRGQSSGANVLTF.

The chain employs TRBV7-2 and TRBJ2-7; possibly TRBD2 for D (5 bases). This CDR3 region has 14 residues. Germline lookup yields CDR1 SGHTA and CDR2 FQGNSA. The V and J ends lost 5 bases and 5 bases respectively, with 16 bases between them. Written as DNA, the CDR3 is TGTGCCAGCAGCAGTGACACTAGTTTCCACGAGCAGTACTTC. This sequence encodes CASSSDTSFHEQYF.

J is TRBJ1-5 and V is TRBV15; the D gene is possibly TRBD1 (5 bases). The CDR3 is 13 amino acids. Trimming left V 8 bases short and J 5 bases short, with 13 bases between. The germline V gene has CDR1 LNHNV and CDR2 YYDKDF (reference sequence). CDR3 in amino acids: CATARDSHQPQHF. Written as DNA, the CDR3 is TGTGCCACCGCCCGAGACAGTCATCAGCCCCAGCATTTT.

J is TRBJ1-5 and V is TRBV6-5; D is ambiguous. CDR3 length equals 13 residues. CDR1 is MNHEY and CDR2 is SVGAGI in the germline V gene. V lost 2 bases, J lost 4 bases, and 6 bases lay in between. CDR3 DNA sequence: TGTGCCAGCAGTTACGAGCGGAATCAGCCCCAGCATTTT. The encoded protein is CASSYERNQPQHF.

V usage is TRBV5-4 and J usage is TRBJ2-7; TRBD2 might be the D (6 bases). With 0 bases removed from V and 6 bases from J, the gap between germline ends came to 10 bases. This CDR3 spans 13 amino acids. Per the germline V gene, CDR1 is SGHNT and CDR2 is YYREEE (reference sequence). For the CDR3, the DNA is TGTGCCAGCAGCTTGGCAGGAGGGGTCGAGCAGTACTTC. Translation: CASSLAGGVEQYF.

The chain is built from TRBV3-1 (or the pseudogene TRBV3-2) and TRBJ1-6; perhaps TRBD1 as D (5 bases). V was cut by 1 base and J by 8 bases, with 12 bases left in between. Germline loops: CDR1 LGHDT, CDR2 YNNKEL (reference sequence). The CDR3 extends over 15 amino acids. DNA for the CDR3: TGTGCCAGCAGCCAAGGTCAGGGCGTGTATTCACCCCTCCACTTT. This translates into CASSQGQGVYSPLHF.